This TCR beta chain was identified in a study of T cells in Graves' hyperthyroidism and ophthalmopathy. Germline V gene data show CDR1 as LNHNV and CDR2 as YYDKDF (reference sequence). The CDR3 is made up of 15 amino acids. V shed 4 bases, J shed 4 bases, and the junction held 6 bases outside the gene matches. Exclusions: uncontrolled infection, other autoimmune disease, pregnancy, lactation. Amplified regions were TCR beta CDR3 sequences from RNA transcripts. The TCR CDR3 was amplified in a first-round RT-PCR using the HTBI primer set. TCRdb used MiXCR to reprocess the multiplex PCR reads, holding one entry per CDR3 protein. This table holds 500,000 to 750,000 distinct CDR3 sequences, 46% found once.

Sequencing input: peripheral blood or thyroid tissue (not recorded which). The chain is built from TRBV15 and TRBJ2-3; 9 bases map to TRBD2. This sequence originates from a woman younger than 30 with Graves' hyperthyroidism. The CDR3 spells CATSKSGRIADTQYF. The CDR3 DNA reads as TGTGCCACCAGCAAGAGCGGGAGGATCGCAGATACGCAGTATTTT. Supplemented by reference TRBV15 and TRBJ2-3, the full variable domain reads DAMVIQNPRYQVTQFGKPVTLSCSQTLNHNVMYWYQQKSSQAPKLLFHYYDKDFNNEADTPDNFQSRRPNTSFCFLDIRSPGLGDTAMYLCATSKSGRIADTQYFGPGTRLTVL.